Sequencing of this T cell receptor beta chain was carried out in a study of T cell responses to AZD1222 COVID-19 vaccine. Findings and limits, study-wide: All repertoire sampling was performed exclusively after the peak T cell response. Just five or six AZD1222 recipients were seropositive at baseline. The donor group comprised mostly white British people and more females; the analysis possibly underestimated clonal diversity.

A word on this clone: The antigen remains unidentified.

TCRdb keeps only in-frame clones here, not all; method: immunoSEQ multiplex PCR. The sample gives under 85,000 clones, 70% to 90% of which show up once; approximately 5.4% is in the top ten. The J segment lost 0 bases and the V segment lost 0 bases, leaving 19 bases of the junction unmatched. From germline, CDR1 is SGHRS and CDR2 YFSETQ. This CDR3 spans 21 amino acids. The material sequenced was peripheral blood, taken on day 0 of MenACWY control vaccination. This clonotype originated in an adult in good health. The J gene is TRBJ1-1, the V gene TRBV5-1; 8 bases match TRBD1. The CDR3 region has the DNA TGCGCCAGCAGCTTGGATAATTCAGCCGGGACAGGTAGGGGGATGAACACTGAAGCTTTCTTT. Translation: CASSLDNSAGTGRGMNTEAFF. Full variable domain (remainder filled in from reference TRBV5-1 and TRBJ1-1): KAGVTQTPRYLIKTRGQQVTLSCSPISGHRSVSWYQQTPGQGLQFLFEYFSETQRNKGNFPGRFSGRQFSNSRSEMNVSTLELGDSALYLCASSLDNSAGTGRGMNTEAFFGQGTRLTVV.